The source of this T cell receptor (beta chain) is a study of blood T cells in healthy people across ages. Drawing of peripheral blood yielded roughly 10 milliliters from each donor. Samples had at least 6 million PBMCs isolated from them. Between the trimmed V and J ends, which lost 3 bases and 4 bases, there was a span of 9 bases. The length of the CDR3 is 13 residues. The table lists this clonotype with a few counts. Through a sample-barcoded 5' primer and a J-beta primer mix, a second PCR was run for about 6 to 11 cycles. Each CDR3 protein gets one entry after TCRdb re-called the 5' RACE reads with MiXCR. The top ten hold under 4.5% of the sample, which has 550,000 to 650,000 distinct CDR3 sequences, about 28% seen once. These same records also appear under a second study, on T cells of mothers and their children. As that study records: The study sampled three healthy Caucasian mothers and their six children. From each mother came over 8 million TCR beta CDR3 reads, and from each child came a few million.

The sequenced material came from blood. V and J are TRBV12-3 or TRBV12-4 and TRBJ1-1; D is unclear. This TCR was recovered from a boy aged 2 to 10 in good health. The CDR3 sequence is CASSLYRVTEAFF. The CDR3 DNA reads TGTGCCAGCAGTTTGTATAGGGTCACTGAAGCTTTCTTT.